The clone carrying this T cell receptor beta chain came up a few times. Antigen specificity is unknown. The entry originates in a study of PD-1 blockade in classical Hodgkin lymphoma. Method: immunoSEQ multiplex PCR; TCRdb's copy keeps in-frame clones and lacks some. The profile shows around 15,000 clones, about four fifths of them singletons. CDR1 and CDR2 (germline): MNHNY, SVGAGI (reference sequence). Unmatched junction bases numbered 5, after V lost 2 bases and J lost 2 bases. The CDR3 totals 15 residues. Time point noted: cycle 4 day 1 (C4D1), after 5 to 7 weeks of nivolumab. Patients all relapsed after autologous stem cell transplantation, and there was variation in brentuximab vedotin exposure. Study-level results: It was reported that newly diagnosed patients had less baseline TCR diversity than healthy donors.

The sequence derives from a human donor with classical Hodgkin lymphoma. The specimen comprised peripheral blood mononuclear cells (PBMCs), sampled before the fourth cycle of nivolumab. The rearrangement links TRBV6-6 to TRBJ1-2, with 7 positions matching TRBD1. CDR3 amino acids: CASSYGSTGNYGYTF. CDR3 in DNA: TGTGCCAGCAGTTACGGTTCGACAGGGAACTATGGCTACACCTTC.